This entry lists 7 T cell receptor beta chains sequenced from one sample in a study of a mutant IDH1 vaccine in newly diagnosed glioma. Described time point: baseline, week 1 (first vaccination visit). Described treatment: pre-vaccination baseline after standard-of-care therapy. The assay was immunoSEQ multiplex PCR, and TCRdb's table has in-frame clones only and misses some. The repertoire includes 50,000 or so clones, about four fifths of them detected once, and roughly 18% sits in the top ten. The sequenced sample was PBMCs, obtained from a glioma patient treated with radiotherapy, temozolomide or both. Every receptor here comes from a man aged 18 to 30 with glioma.

The V call is TRBV11-2, the J call TRBJ2-5, with D unresolved. Germline-derived CDR1 and CDR2 are SGHAT and FQNNGV. This CDR3 has 12 amino acids. Trimming pared 2 bases from V and 1 base from J, leaving 2 bases between. Here the CDR3 DNA reads TGTGCCAGCAGCTTATTCCAAGAGACCCAGTACTTC. Encoded protein: CASSLFQETQYF.

The chain is built from TRBV9 and TRBJ2-1; possible D gene TRBD2, 6 bases. Germline loops: CDR1 SGDLS, CDR2 YYNGEE. The CDR3 has 16 amino acids. Trimming removed 4 bases at V and 2 bases at J, with 16 bases between. The CDR3 bases are TGTGCCAGCAGCCAGAAGTCCCGGGAGCCCTACAATGAGCAGTTCTTC. The encoded protein is CASSQKSREPYNEQFF.

V usage is TRBV7-8 and J usage is TRBJ1-1; tentative D call: TRBD1 (5 bases). Germline loops: CDR1 SGHVS, CDR2 FQNEAQ. This CDR3 has 14 residues. Trimming removed 7 bases at V and 1 base at J, with 13 bases between. The CDR3 protein is CASTSTVGNTEAFF. CDR3 nucleotides: TGTGCCAGCACCTCGACAGTGGGGAACACTGAAGCTTTCTTT.

The chain carries TRBV7-8 and TRBJ2-7, with TRBD2 matching over 14 bases. The CDR3 runs 18 residues. CDR1 is SGHVS, CDR2 FQNEAQ, per germline. V lost 5 bases and J lost 2; bases outside the gene matches: 11. CDR3 protein: CASSPRWTSGGNPYEQYF. CDR3 coding DNA: TGTGCCAGCAGCCCAAGATGGACTAGCGGGGGGAACCCCTACGAGCAGTACTTC.

A single count supports this clone. The V gene is TRBV7-9, the J gene TRBJ1-1, with D perhaps matching TRBD1 (6 bases). Germline V CDR1 and CDR2: SEHNR, FQNEAQ (reference sequence). The CDR3 contains 16 residues. The V gene lost 5 bases and the J gene lost 6 bases, with 22 bases spanning the gap. The CDR3 reads CASSPTSSQGLSEAFF. CDR3 coding DNA: TGTGCCAGCAGCCCAACCAGTTCACAGGGTTTGTCTGAAGCTTTCTTT.

This clone was seen once. The chain couples TRBV7-9 to TRBJ2-5, with D possibly being TRBD1 (5 bases). Trimming left V 1 base short and J 4 bases short, with 16 bases between. This CDR3 is 16 amino acids long. CDR1 is SEHNR and CDR2 is FQNEAQ in the germline V gene (reference sequence). The CDR3 sequence is CASSLGSRPGAETQYF. DNA for the CDR3: TGTGCCAGCAGCTTAGGGTCCCGCCCTGGGGCAGAGACCCAGTACTTC.

The V gene is TRBV5-1, the J gene TRBJ1-3; weak D call: TRBD1 (5 bases). CDR3 length equals 16 residues. Germline V gene sequence: CDR1 SGHRS, CDR2 YFSETQ. Trimming shortened V by 3 bases and J by 0 bases, and 13 bases separated the two germline ends. For the CDR3, the DNA is TGCGCCAGCAGCTGGGGGGGACTGCGCTCTGGAAACACCATATATTTT. Amino acid sequence: CASSWGGLRSGNTIYF.